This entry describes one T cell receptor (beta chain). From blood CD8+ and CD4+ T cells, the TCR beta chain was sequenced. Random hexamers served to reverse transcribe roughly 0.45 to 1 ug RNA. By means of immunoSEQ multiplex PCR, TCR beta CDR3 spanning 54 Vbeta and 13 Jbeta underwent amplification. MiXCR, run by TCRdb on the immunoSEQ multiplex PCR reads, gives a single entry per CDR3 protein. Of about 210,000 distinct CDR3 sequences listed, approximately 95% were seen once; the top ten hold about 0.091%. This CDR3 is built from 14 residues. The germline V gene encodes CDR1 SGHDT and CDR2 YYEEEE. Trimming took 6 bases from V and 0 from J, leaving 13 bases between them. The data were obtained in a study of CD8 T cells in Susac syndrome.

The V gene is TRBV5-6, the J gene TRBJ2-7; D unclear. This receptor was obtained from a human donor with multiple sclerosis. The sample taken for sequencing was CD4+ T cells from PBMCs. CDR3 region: CASTFTASSYEQYF. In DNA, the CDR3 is TGTGCCAGCACCTTCACAGCCTCCTCCTACGAGCAGTACTTC.